This T cell receptor (beta chain) was observed in a study of shared clonotypes between healthy human individuals (dated by TCRdb to the early 2020s). In the study overall: Two women and a few men aged 18 to 49 years were included in the cohort. Per donor, three plates each were used for CD4 naive and CD4 memory, two for CD8 naive, and one for CD8 memory. Leukapheresis yielded between about 0.94 and 8.9 billion PBMCs per donor. To increase sequencing depth and limit assay-specific biases, different laboratories used diverse techniques to prepare libraries and sequence TCR repertoires. To estimate repertoire size and how much clonotypes are shared between individuals, the study performed deep sequencing of blood TCR repertoires from a few healthy adults.

Based on the germline V gene, the CDR1 and CDR2 sequences are SQVTM and ANQGSEA. V and J are truncated by 1 base and 3 bases respectively, leaving an intervening sequence of 10 bases. CDR3 length: 13 amino acids, cysteine to phenylalanine. Only the CDR3 DNA stays, 39 bases, in frame from base 1. TCR CDR3 regions were amplified from genomic DNA by multiplex PCR using the deep immunoSEQ assay. Extracted genomic DNA from each cell subset was spread evenly across all wells of several immunoSEQ 96-well plates, with each plate serving as a replicate. For sorted subsets, each replicate PCR was loaded with about 0.2 ug genomic DNA, equivalent to 30,000 or so T cell genomes. Purified libraries were measured with a Qubit 3.0 fluorometer, size-checked on a Bioanalyzer 2100, and measured again with the KAPA Library Quantification kit. A separate single-read 150-cycle Illumina NextSeq 550 flow cell was used to sequence each immunoSEQ 96-well plate. In the authors' own workflow: The immunoSEQ output contained only junctional sequences without quality scores, so filtering could not match that applied to full-length reads. To assign V/J genes and CDR3, sequences were annotated using PyIR, a Python wrapper for IgBLAST v1.9, with IMGT germline references. Reads with weak V/J assignments (E-value above 1e-6), missing CDR3, stop codons, out-of-frame junctions, or ambiguous translated residues were removed. V3J clonotypes were defined by identical inferred V gene, J gene, and CDR3 amino acid sequence. The percentage overlap between two repertoires was calculated by dividing the number of shared unique clonotypes by the size of the smaller repertoire. RTK rarefaction, the Chao1 estimator, and Recon v2.1 estimates of unobserved clonotypes were used to assess repertoire richness. Generation probabilities were computed with OLGA for all TCRbeta clonotypes obtained by the gDNA method from several donors. TCRdb retrieved this table from immuneACCESS and kept in-frame rearrangements only. Not all clones are present; in checked studies, unresolved V genes account for under half, and no reason is known for the remainder. Clone size and V and J calls were adopted from that table, with D and trimming inferred from the DNA. The sample table lists fewer than 1 million clones, approximately 96% of them with a count of one. Of the sample, roughly 0.23% falls within the top ten clones.

As concerns this clone: Its recognized antigen is unknown. No qualities accompany the bases; no much larger clone lies one base away.

CD8 naive samples were CD45RO-negative cells positively selected for CCR7, giving a CD45RA+CCR7+ population that excluded TemRA cells. Donors were healthy HIV-negative adults with no recently reported acute infections or vaccinations. Only Caucasian adults living in Nashville, Tennessee, USA were represented among the donors. After blood collection by leukapheresis, PBMCs were isolated using Ficoll-Histopaque density gradient centrifugation and then cryopreserved in the vapor phase of liquid nitrogen. Purity and quantity of every magnetically sorted T cell population were checked by analytical flow cytometry. Genomic DNA was isolated from every sorted fraction and measured by UV absorbance on a Nanodrop 2000c. Overall study outcomes, separate from this receptor: Even with the large sequencing depth, rarefaction of the sorted-subset datasets indicated that sequencing was incomplete. Across a handful of donors, around 5.4% of naive CD4, approximately 3.6% of naive CD8, 2.3% of memory CD4, and approximately 0.42% of memory CD8 clonotypes were shared. Compared with non-shared clonotypes, the clonotypes found in all four sorted-subset donors had higher generation probabilities. Sampling was limited to blood, and TCR repertoires in tissue likely differ from TCR repertoires in blood. Naive subsets generally had larger estimated clonotype richness than memory subsets. Because the study included a small number of donors, the genetic and exposure-history diversity represented was limited. Pairwise subsampling indicated that sequencing depth was expected to affect the degree of clonotype sharing among donors.

The specimen was naive CD8+ T cells sorted from blood. Read against the paper, the sample's cell subset or site label means: CD45RA+CCR7+. The chain links TRBV29-1 with TRBJ2-7; TRBD2 might be the D gene, on 6 matching bases. The origin of this receptor is a man aged 25 to 45 in good health. The CDR3 has the sequence CSVEGGLNYEQYF. The bases are TGCAGCGTTGAAGGGGGACTTAACTACGAGCAGTACTTC.